This T cell receptor beta chain was observed in a study of CD8 T cells in ankylosing spondylitis. By quantitative 5'-RACE with molecular barcodes, the TCR beta libraries were made. TCRdb reprocessed the 5' RACE reads with MiXCR, giving one entry per CDR3 protein. This table has about 90,000 distinct CDR3 sequences, 27% appearing once. Remarks on this clonotype: The antigen is unknown.

Whole-study findings and limits: Blood of patients with ankylosing spondylitis appeared to be characterized by a TCR beta motif of seven or eight highly homologous variants. Previous work reported some of these motif variants in the synovial fluid and blood of reactive arthritis.

Sequencing was performed on blood, either unsorted or a sorted T cell fraction (not recorded which). The source is a male donor with ankylosing spondylitis or in good health (not recorded which).

This CDR3 is CSATMDRGYSNQPQHF. The DNA for the CDR3 is TGCAGTGCTACCATGGACAGGGGTTATAGCAATCAGCCCCAGCATTTT. The genes are TRBV20-1 and TRBJ1-5; TRBD1 agrees at 9 bases. Germline lookup yields CDR1 DFQATT and CDR2 SNEGSKA (reference sequence). Germline trimming cut 4 bases from V and 0 bases from J; bases unmatched to any gene: 7. The CDR3 has 16 amino acids.